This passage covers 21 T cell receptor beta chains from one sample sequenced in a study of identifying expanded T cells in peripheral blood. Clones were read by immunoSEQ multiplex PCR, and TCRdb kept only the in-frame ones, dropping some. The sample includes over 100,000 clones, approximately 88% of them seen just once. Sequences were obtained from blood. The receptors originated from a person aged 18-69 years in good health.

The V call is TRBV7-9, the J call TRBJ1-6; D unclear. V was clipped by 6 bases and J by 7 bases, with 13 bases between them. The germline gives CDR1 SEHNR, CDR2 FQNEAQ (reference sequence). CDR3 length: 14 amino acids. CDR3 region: CASSLKSGNSPLHF. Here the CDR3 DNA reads TGTGCCAGCAGTCTCAAAAGCGGGAATTCACCCCTCCACTTT.

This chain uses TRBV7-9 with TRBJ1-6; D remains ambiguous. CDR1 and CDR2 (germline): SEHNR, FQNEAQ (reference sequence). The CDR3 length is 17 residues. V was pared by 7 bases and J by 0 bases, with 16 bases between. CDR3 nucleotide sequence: TGTGCCAGCACCCAAAGTGGCTCGAGCTCCTATAATTCACCCCTCCACTTT. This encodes CASTQSGSSSYNSPLHF. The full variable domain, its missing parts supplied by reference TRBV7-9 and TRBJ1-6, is DTGVSQNPRHKITKRGQNVTFRCDPISEHNRLYWYRQTLGQGPEFLTYFQNEAQLEKSRLLSDRFSAERPKGSFSTLEIQRTEQGDSAMYLCASTQSGSSSYNSPLHFGNGTRLTVT.

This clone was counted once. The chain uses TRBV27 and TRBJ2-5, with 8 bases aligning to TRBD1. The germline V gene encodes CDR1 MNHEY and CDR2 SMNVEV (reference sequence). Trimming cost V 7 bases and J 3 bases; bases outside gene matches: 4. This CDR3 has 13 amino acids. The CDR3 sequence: CASNPTGEETQYF. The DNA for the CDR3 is TGTGCCAGCAACCCGACAGGGGAAGAGACCCAGTACTTC.

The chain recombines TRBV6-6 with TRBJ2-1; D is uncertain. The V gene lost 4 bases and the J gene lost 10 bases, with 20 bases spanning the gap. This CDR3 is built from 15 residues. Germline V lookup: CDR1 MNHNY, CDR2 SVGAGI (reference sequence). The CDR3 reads CASSSQARSFREQFF. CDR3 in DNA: TGTGCCAGCAGTTCCCAGGCCCGATCCTTCAGGGAGCAGTTCTTC.

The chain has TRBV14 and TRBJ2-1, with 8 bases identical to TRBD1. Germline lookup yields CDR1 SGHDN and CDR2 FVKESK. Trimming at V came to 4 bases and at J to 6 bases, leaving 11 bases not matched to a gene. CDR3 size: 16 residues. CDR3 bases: TGTGCCAGCAGCCTCGCCAGGACAGGGAACTCCAATGAGCAGTTCTTC. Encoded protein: CASSLARTGNSNEQFF.

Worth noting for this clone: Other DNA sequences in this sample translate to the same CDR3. CDR3 sequence reads: CASSSPGLSYEQYF. CDR3 in DNA: TGTGCCAGCAGTTCACCGGGACTAAGCTACGAGCAGTACTTC. The rearrangement links TRBV27 to TRBJ2-7; 7 positions agree with TRBD2. CDR1 and CDR2 (germline): MNHEY, SMNVEV (reference sequence). V gave up 4 bases and J gave up 3 bases; unmatched junction bases: 6. The CDR3 runs to 14 residues.

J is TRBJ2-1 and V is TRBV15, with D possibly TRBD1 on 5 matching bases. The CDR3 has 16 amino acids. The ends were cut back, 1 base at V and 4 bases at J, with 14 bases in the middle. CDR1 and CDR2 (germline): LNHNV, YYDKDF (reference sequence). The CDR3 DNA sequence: TGTGCCACCAGCAGAGTGAGAAAGGGGTGGTACAATGAGCAGTTCTTC. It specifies CATSRVRKGWYNEQFF.

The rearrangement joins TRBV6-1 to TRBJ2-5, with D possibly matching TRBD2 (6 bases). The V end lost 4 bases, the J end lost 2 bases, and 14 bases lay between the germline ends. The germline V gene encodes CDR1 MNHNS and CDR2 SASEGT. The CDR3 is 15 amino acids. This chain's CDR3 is CASSGVAGSQETQYF. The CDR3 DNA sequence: TGTGCCAGCAGTGGGGTCGCGGGAAGTCAAGAGACCCAGTACTTC.

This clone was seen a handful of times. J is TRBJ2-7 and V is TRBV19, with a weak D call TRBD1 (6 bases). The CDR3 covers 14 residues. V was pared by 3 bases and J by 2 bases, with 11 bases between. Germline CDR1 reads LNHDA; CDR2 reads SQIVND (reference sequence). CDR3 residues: CASSMWDTPYEQYF. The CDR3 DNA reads TGTGCCAGTAGTATGTGGGACACTCCCTACGAGCAGTACTTC.

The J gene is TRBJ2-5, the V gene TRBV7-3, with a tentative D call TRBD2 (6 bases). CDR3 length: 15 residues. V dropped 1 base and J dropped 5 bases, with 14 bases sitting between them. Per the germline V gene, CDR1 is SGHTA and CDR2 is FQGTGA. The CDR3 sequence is CASSLRPAGWETQYF. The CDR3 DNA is TGTGCCAGCAGCTTAAGGCCTGCGGGGTGGGAGACCCAGTACTTC.

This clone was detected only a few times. CDR3 amino acids: CASSRSYSLSYEQYF. CDR3 DNA: TGTGCCAGCAGCCGCTCATACAGCCTCTCCTACGAGCAGTACTTC. The chain carries TRBV7-8 and TRBJ2-7, with D unresolved. Germline V gene sequence: CDR1 SGHVS, CDR2 FQNEAQ. The CDR3 totals 15 residues. The ends were cut back, 5 bases at V and 0 bases at J, with 14 bases in the middle.

CDR3 amino acids: CASRDDSSQETQYF. CDR3 nucleotide sequence: TGTGCCAGTAGAGACGATAGCAGCCAAGAGACCCAGTACTTC. The chain links TRBV19 to TRBJ2-5; D remains ambiguous. Germline values: CDR1 LNHDA, CDR2 SQIVND (reference sequence). The CDR3 has 14 amino acids. V lost 6 bases and J lost 1, with 12 bases in between.

CDR3: CASSKINRRQGGSNQPQHF. The CDR3 DNA is TGTGCCAGCAGCAAAATTAACCGCCGACAGGGTGGAAGCAATCAGCCCCAGCATTTT. The chain has TRBV21-1 and TRBJ1-5; TRBD1 reflects the table's D call only, with no check against the DNA. TRBV21-1 is deemed a pseudogene. The CDR3 totals 19 residues.

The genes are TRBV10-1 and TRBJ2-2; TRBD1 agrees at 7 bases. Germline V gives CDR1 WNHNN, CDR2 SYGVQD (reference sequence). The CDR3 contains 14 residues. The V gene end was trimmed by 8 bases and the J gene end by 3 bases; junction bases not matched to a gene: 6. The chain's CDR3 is CASGDSDDTGELFF. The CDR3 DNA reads TGCGCCAGCGGGGACAGTGACGACACCGGGGAGCTGTTTTTT.

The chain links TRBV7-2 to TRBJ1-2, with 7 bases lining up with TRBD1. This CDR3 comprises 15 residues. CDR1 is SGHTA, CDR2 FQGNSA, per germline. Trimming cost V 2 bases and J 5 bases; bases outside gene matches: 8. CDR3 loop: CASSLTWDSTYGYTF. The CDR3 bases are TGTGCCAGCAGCTTAACTTGGGACAGTACTTATGGCTACACCTTC. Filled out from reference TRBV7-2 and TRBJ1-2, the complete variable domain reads GAGVSQSPSNKVTEKGKDVELRCDPISGHTALYWYRQSLGQGLEFLIYFQGNSAPDKSGLPSDRFSAERTGGSVSTLTIQRTQQEDSAVYLCASSLTWDSTYGYTFGSGTRLTVV.

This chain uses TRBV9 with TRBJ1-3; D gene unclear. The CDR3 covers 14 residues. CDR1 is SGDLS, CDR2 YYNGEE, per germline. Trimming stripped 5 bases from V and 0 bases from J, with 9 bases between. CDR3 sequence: CASSGSASGNTIYF. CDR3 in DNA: TGTGCCAGCAGTGGATCCGCCTCTGGAAACACCATATATTTT.

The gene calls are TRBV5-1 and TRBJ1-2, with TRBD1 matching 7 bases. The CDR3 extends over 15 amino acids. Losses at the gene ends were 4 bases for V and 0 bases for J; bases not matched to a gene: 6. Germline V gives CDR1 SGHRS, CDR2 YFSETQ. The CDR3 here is CASSAQTGTNYGYTF. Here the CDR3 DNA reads TGCGCCAGCAGCGCTCAGACAGGGACTAACTATGGCTACACCTTC.

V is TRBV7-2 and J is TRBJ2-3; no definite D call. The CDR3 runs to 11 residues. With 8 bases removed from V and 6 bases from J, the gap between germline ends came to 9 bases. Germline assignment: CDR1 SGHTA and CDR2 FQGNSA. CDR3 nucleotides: TGTGCCAGCGGATTTAGTGATACGCAGTATTTT. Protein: CASGFSDTQYF.

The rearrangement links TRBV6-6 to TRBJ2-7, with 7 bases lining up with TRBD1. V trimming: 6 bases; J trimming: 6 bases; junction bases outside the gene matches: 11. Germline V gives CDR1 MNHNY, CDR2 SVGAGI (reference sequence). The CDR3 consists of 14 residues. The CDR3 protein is CASSTGQSIGEQYF. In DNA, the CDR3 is TGTGCCAGCAGCACGGGACAGTCCATCGGCGAGCAGTACTTC.

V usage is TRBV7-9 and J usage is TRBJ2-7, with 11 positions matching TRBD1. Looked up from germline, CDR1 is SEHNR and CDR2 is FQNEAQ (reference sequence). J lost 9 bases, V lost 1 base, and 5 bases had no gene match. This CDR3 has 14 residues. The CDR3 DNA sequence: TGTGCCAGCAGCTTAGACAGGACAGGGGGCATGCAGTACTTC. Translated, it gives CASSLDRTGGMQYF.

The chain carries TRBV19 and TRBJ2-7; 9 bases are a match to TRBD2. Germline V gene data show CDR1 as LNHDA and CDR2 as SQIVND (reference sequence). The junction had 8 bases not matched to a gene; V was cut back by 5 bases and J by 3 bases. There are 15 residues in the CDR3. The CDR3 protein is CASSRGGGAFYEQYF. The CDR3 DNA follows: TGTGCCAGTAGTCGAGGCGGGGGGGCGTTCTACGAGCAGTACTTC. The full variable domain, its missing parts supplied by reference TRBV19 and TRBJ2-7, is DGGITQSPKYLFRKEGQNVTLSCEQNLNHDAMYWYRQDPGQGLRLIYYSQIVNDFQKGDIAEGYSVSREKKESFPLTVTSAQKNPTAFYLCASSRGGGAFYEQYFGPGTRLTVT.